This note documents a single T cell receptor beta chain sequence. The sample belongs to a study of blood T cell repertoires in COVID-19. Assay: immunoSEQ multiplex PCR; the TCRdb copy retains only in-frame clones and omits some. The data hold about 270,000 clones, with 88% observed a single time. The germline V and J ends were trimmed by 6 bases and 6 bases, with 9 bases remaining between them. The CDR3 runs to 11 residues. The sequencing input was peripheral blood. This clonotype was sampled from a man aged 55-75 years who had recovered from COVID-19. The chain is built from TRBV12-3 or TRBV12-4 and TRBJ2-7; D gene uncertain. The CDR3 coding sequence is TGTGCCAGCAGCCGGCGGTCCGAGCAGTACTTC. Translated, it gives CASSRRSEQYF.